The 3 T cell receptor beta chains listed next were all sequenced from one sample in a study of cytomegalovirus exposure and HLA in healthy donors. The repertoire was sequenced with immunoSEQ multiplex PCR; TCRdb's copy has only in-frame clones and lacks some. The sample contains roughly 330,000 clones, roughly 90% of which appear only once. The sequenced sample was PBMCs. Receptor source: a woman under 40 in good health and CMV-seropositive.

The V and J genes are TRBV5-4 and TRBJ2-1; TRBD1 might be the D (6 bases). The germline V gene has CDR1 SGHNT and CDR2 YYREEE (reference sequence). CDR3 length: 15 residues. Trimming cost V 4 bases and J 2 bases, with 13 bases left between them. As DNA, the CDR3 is TGTGCCAGCAGCGATACAGGGATCCCCTACAATGAGCAGTTCTTC. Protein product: CASSDTGIPYNEQFF.

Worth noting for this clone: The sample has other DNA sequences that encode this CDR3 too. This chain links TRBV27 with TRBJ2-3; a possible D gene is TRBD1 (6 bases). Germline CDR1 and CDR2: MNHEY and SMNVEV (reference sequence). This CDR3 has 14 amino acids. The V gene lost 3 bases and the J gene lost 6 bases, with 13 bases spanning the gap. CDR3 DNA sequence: TGTGCCAGCAGTTTGTTACAGGGTGGTGATACGCAGTATTTT. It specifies CASSLLQGGDTQYF.

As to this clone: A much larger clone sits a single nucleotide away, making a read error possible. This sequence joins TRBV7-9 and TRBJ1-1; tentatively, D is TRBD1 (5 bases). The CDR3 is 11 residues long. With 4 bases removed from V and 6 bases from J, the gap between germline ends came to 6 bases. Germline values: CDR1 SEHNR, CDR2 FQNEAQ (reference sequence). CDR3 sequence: CASSWGSEAFF. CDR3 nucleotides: TGTGCCAGCAGCTGGGGCTCTGAAGCTTTCTTT. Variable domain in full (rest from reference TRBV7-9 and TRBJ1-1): DTGVSQNPRHKITKRGQNVTFRCDPISEHNRLYWYRQTLGQGPEFLTYFQNEAQLEKSRLLSDRFSAERPKGSFSTLEIQRTEQGDSAMYLCASSWGSEAFFGQGTRLTVV.